This T cell receptor beta chain was sequenced in a study of blood T cell repertoires in COVID-19. Here immunoSEQ multiplex PCR was the method, and the copy in TCRdb shows in-frame clones only, minus some. The data show around 200,000 clones, around 80% seen once. The receptor was isolated from a man in his fifties with active or convalescent COVID-19. Material for sequencing was peripheral blood.

CDR3 protein: CASSLGTGAGELFF. CDR3 sequence (DNA): TGTGCCAGCAGCTTAGGGACAGGGGCCGGGGAGCTGTTTTTT. The V gene is TRBV7-8, the J gene TRBJ2-2; 9 nucleotides line up with TRBD1. V lost 1 base to trimming and J lost 6 bases; unmatched junction nucleotides: 0. The CDR3 covers 14 residues. Germline loops: CDR1 SGHVS, CDR2 FQNEAQ.